This T cell receptor beta chain is drawn from a study of shared clonotypes between healthy human individuals. This CDR3 is built from 14 residues. Germline loops: CDR1 SQVTM, CDR2 ANQGSEA. V was trimmed by 4 bases and J by 1 base, leaving 10 bases between them. Naive CD8 cells lacked CD45RO and underwent positive selection for CCR7, leaving out terminally differentiated effector memory CD45RA+ cells. Repertoires were generated with immunoSEQ multiplex PCR, while TCRdb's copy carries only in-frame clones and drops some. Of about 750,000 clones in the sample, more than 85% were seen once. The chain links TRBV29-1 to TRBJ2-2; no reliable D call. The sequence came from a man younger than 40 in good health. The specimen was naive CD8+ T cells sorted from blood. CDR3 DNA: TGCAGCGTTGTTTCCGCAGAGAACACCGGGGAGCTGTTTTTT. Its translation is CSVVSAENTGELFF.